This T cell receptor beta chain was obtained from a study of blood T cells in healthy people across ages. Study conclusions and caveats: A greater number of naive CD4+ cells and higher diversity distinguished long-lived donors from aged donors. Naive T cell percentage by flow cytometry tracked strongly with beta diversity.

A second PCR of about 6 to 12 cycles used a sample-barcoded 5' primer and a J-beta primer mix. TCRdb used MiXCR to reprocess the 5' RACE reads, holding one entry per CDR3 protein. The data hold approximately 730,000 distinct CDR3 sequences, with around half observed a single time. CDR3 length: 19 amino acids. V lost 7 bases, J lost 4 bases, and 28 bases lay in between. The germline gives CDR1 MNHNS, CDR2 SASEGT. About this clonotype: Its antigen remains unknown.

This receptor was identified in a man older than 75 in good health. The sequenced sample consisted of blood. The chain recombines TRBV6-1 with TRBJ1-4, with D possibly being TRBD1 (6 bases). This chain's CDR3 is CASNLGALRGGFGNEKLFF. The CDR3 bases are TGTGCCAGCAACCTTGGGGCTCTCCGAGGGGGTTTCGGTAATGAAAAACTGTTTTTT.